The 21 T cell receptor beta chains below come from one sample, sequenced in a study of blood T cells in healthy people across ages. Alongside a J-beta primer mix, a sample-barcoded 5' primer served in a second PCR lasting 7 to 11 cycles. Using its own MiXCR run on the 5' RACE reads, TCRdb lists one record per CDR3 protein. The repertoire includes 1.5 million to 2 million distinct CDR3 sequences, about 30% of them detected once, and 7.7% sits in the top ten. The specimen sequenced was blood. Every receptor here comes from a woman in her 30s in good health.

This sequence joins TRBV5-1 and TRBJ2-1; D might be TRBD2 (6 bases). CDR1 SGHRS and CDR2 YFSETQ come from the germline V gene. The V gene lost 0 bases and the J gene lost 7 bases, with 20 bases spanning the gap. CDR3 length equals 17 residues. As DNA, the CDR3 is TGCGCCAGCAGCTTGGAATGGCGGGGAGCCTCTAGAAATGAGCAGTTCTTC. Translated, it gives CASSLEWRGASRNEQFF.

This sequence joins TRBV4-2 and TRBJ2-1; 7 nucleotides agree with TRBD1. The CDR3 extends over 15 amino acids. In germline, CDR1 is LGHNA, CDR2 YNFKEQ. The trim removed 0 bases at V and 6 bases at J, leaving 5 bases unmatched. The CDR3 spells CASSQERGPPNEQFF. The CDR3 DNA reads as TGTGCCAGCAGCCAAGAGAGGGGGCCCCCCAATGAGCAGTTCTTC.

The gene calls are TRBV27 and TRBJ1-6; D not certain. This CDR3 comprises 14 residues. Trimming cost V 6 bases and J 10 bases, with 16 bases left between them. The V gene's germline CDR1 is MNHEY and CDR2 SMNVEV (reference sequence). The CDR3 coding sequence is TGTGCCAGCAGCCGACACCTCCGGGAGTCACCCCTCCACTTT. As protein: CASSRHLRESPLHF.

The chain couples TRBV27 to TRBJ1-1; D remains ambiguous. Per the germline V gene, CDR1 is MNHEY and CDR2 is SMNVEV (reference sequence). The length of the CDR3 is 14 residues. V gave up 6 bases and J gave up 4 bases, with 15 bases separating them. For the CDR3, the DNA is TGTGCCAGCAGAGGGTTGGAGGTTCGCACTGAAGCTTTCTTT. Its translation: CASRGLEVRTEAFF.

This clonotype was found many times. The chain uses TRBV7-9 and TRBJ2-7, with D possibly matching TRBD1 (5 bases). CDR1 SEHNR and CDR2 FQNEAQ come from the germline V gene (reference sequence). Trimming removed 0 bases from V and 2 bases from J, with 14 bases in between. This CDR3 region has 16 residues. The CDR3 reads CASSLAPGQGPYEQYF. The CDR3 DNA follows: TGTGCCAGCAGCTTAGCCCCCGGGCAGGGTCCCTACGAGCAGTACTTC. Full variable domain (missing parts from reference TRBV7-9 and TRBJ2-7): DTGVSQNPRHKITKRGQNVTFRCDPISEHNRLYWYRQTLGQGPEFLTYFQNEAQLEKSRLLSDRFSAERPKGSFSTLEIQRTEQGDSAMYLCASSLAPGQGPYEQYFGPGTRLTVT.

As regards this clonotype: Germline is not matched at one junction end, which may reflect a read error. CDR3 amino acids: CAWGVGFGEIETQYF. The CDR3 DNA reads TGTGCCTGGGGTGTAGGGTTCGGGGAGATCGAGACCCAGTACTTC. The chain uses TRBV30 and TRBJ2-5, with D possibly being TRBD2 (5 bases). This CDR3 contains 15 residues. Per germline, CDR1 GTSNPN and CDR2 SVGIG (reference sequence).

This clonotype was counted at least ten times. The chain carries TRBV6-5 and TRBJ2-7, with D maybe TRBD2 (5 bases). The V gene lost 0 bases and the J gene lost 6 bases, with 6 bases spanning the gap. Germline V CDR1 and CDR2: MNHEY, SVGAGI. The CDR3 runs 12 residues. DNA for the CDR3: TGTGCCAGCAGTTACTCGAGCGGCGAGCAGTACTTC. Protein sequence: CASSYSSGEQYF.

The CDR3 bases are TGTGCCAGCAGAACTGCCCCTTATGGGGGGCCCCGCAGCTCTGGGGCCAACGTCCTGACTTTC. This encodes CASRTAPYGGPRSSGANVLTF. J is TRBJ2-6 and V is TRBV11-2, with D perhaps matching TRBD1 or TRBD2 (6 bases each). The germline CDR1 and CDR2 sequences are SGHAT and FQNNGV. This CDR3 is built from 21 residues. V was clipped by 6 bases and J by 0 bases, with 27 bases between them. Based on the CDR3 plus reference TRBV11-2 and TRBJ2-6, the full variable domain is EAGVAQSPRYKIIEKRQSVAFWCNPISGHATLYWYQQILGQGPKLLIQFQNNGVVDDSQLPKDRFSAERLKGVDSTLKIQPAKLEDSAVYLCASRTAPYGGPRSSGANVLTFGAGSRLTVL.

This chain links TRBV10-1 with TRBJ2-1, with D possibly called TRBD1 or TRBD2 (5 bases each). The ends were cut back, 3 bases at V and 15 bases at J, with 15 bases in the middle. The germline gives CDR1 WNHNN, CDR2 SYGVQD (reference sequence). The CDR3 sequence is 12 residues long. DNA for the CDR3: TGCGCCAGCAGTGATCCGGGACGGGTTTCGTTCTTC. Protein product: CASSDPGRVSFF.

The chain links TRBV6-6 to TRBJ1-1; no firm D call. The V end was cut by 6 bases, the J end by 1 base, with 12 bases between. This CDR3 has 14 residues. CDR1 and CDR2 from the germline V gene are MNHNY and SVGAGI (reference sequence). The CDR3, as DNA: TGTGCCAGCAGGCCAGGAGGCACGAACACTGAAGCTTTCTTT. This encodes CASRPGGTNTEAFF.

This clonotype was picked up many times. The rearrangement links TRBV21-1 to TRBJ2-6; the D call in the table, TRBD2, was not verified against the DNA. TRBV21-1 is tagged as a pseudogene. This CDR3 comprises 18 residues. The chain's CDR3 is CASSKVTLAEDGANVLTF. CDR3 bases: TGTGCCAGCAGCAAAGTAACGCTAGCGGAGGATGGGGCCAACGTCCTGACTTTC.

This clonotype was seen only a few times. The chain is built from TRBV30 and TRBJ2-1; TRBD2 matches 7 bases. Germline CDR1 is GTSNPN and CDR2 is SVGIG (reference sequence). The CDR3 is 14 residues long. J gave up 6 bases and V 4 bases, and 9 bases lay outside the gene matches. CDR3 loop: CAWNIGLEGNEQFF. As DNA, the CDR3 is TGTGCCTGGAACATTGGACTAGAGGGCAATGAGCAGTTCTTC.

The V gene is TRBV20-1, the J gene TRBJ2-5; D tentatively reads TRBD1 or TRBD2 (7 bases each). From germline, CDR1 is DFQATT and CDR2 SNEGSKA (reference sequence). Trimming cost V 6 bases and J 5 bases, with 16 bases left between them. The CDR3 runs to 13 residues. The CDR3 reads CSAPGEGAETQYF. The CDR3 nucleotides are TGCAGTGCCCCCGGGGAGGGGGCCGAGACCCAGTACTTC.

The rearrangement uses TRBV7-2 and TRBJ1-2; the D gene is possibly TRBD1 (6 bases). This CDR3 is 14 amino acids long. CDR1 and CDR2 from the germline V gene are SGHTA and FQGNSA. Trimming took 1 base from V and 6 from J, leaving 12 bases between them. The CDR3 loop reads CASSLGNRVHGYTF. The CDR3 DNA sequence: TGTGCCAGCAGCTTAGGGAACAGGGTCCATGGCTACACCTTC.

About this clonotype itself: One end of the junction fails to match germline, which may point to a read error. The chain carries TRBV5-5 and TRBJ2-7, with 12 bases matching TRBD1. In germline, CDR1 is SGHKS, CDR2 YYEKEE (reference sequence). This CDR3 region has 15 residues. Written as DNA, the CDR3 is TGTGCCAGCAGCTTAACCGGGACAGGGGGCTACGGGCAGTACTTC. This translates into CASSLTGTGGYGQYF.

This CDR3 reads CASSQPPGAVNEQFF. CDR3 nucleotides: TGCGCCAGCAGCCAACCTCCGGGCGCTGTCAATGAGCAGTTCTTC. The rearrangement joins TRBV4-1 to TRBJ2-1, with D unresolved. CDR3 length equals 15 residues. Germline V gives CDR1 MGHRA, CDR2 YSYEKL. Between the trimmed V and J ends, which lost 2 bases and 6 bases, there was a span of 14 bases.

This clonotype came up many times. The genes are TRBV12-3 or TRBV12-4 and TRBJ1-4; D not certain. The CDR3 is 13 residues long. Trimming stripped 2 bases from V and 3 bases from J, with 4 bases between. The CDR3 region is CASSLWSNEKLFF. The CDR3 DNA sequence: TGTGCCAGCAGTTTATGGTCTAATGAAAAACTGTTTTTT.

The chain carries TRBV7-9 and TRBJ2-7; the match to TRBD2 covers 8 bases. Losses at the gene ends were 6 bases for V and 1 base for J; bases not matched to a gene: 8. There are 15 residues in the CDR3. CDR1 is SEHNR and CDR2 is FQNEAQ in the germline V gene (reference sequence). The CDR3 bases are TGTGCCAGCAGGGCCGCACTAGCGGATTCCTACGAGCAGTACTTC. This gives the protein CASRAALADSYEQYF.

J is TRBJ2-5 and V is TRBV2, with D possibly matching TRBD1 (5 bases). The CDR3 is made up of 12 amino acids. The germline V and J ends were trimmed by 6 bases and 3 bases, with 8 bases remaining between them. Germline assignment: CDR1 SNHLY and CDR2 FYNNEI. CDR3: CASRGREETQYF. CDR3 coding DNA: TGTGCCAGCAGGGGCAGGGAAGAGACCCAGTACTTC.

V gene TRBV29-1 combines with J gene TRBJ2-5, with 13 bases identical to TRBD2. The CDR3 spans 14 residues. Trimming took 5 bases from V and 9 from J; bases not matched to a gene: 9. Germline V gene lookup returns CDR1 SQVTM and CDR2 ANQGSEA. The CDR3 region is CSVTGTSGKGSQYF. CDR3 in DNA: TGCAGCGTTACGGGGACTAGCGGGAAAGGGTCCCAGTACTTC.

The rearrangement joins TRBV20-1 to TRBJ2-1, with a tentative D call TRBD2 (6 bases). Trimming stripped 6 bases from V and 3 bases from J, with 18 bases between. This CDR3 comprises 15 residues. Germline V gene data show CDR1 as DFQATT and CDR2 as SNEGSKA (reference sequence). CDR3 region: CSAPALREFYNEQFF. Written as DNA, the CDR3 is TGCAGTGCCCCCGCGCTTCGGGAGTTCTACAATGAGCAGTTCTTC.